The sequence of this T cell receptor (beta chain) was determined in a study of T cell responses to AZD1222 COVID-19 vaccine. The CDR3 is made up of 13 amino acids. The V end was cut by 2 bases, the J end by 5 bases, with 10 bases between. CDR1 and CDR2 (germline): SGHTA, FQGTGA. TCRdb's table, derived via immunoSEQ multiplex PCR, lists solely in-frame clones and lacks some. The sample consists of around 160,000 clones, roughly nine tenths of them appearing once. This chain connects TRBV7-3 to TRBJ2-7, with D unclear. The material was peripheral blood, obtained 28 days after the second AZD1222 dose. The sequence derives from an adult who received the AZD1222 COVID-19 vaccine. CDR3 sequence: CASSLGDNHEQYF. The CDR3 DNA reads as TGTGCCAGCAGCTTAGGCGACAACCACGAGCAGTACTTC.